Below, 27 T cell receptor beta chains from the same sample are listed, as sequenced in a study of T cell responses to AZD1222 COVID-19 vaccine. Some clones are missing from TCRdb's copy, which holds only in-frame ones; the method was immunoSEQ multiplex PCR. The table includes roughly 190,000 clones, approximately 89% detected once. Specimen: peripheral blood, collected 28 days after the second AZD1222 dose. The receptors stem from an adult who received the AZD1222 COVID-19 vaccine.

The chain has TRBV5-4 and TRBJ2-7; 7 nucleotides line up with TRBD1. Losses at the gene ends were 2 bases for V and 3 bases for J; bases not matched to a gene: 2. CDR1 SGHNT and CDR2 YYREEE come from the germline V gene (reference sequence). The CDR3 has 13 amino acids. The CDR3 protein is CASSFRDSYEQYF. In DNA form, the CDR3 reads TGTGCCAGCAGCTTCCGGGACAGCTACGAGCAGTACTTC.

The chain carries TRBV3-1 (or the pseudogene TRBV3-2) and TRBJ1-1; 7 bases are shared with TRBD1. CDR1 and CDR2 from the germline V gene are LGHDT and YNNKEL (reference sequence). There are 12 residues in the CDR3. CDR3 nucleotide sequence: TGTTGCCCCGGGACAGTCTACGAAGGAGCTTTCTTT. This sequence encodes CCPGTVYEGAFF.

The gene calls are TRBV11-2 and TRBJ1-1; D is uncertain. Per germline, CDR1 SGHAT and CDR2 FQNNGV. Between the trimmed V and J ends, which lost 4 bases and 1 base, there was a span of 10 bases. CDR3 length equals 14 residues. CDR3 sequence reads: CASSSGWGNTEAFF. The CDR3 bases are TGTGCCAGCAGCTCGGGATGGGGGAACACTGAAGCTTTCTTT.

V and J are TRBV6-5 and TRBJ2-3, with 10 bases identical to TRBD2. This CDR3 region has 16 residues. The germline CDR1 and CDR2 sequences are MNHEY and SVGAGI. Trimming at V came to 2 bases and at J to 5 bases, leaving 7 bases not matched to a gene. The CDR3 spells CASSYRAGGPGDTQYF. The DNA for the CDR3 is TGTGCCAGCAGTTACCGAGCGGGAGGGCCCGGAGATACGCAGTATTTT.

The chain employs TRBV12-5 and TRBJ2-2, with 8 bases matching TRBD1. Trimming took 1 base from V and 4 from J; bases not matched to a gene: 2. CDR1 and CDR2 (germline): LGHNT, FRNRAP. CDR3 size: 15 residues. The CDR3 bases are TGTGCTAGTGGTTTGGGACAGGGGAGCACCGGGGAGCTGTTTTTT. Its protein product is CASGLGQGSTGELFF.

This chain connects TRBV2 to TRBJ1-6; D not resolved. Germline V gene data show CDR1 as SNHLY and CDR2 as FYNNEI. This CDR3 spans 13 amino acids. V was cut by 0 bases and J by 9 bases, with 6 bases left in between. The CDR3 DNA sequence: TGTGCCAGCAGTGAAGCCACCCGTTCACCCCTCCACTTT. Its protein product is CASSEATRSPLHF. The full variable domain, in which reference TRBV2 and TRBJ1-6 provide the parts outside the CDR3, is EPEVTQTPSHQVTQMGQEVILRCVPISNHLYFYWYRQILGQKVEFLVSFYNNEISEKSEIFDDQFSVERPDGSNFTLKIRSTKLEDSAMYFCASSEATRSPLHFGNGTRLTVT.

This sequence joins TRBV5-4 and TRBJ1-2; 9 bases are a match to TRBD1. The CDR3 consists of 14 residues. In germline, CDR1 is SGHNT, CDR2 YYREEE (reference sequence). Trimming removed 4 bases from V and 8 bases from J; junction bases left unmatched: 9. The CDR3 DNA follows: TGTGCCAGCAGCGTCCGGGACAGGGTCGGGGGCTACACCTTC. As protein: CASSVRDRVGGYTF.

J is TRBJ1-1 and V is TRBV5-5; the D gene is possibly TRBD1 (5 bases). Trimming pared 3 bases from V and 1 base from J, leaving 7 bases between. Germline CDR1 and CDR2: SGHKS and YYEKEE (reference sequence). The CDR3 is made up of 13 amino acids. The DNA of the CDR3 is TGTGCCAGCAGCTACGGGGGGAACACTGAAGCTTTCTTT. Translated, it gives CASSYGGNTEAFF.

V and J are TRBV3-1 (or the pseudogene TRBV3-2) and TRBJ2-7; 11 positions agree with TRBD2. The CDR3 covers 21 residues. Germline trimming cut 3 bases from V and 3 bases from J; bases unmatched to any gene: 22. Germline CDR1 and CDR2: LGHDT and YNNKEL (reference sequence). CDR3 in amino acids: CASSHTQGAIRSGRGNYEQYF. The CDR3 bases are TGTGCCAGCAGCCACACCCAGGGGGCAATCCGTAGCGGGAGGGGGAACTACGAGCAGTACTTC.

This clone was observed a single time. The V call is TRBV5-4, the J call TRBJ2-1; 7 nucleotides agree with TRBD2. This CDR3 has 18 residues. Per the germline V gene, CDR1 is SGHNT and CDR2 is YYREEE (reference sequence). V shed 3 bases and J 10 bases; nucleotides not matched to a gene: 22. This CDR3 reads CASSSQKPTRIGLGEQFF. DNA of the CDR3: TGTGCCAGCAGCTCGCAAAAACCGACTAGGATCGGACTAGGCGAGCAGTTCTTC.

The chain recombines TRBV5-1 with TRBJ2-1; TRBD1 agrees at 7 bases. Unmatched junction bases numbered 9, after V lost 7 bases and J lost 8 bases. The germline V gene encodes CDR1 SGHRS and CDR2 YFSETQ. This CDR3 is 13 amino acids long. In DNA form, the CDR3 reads TGCGCCAGCGGCCGGGACAGCGTTTATGAGCAGTTCTTC. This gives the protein CASGRDSVYEQFF. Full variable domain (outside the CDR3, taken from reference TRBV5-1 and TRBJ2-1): KAGVTQTPRYLIKTRGQQVTLSCSPISGHRSVSWYQQTPGQGLQFLFEYFSETQRNKGNFPGRFSGRQFSNSRSEMNVSTLELGDSALYLCASGRDSVYEQFFGPGTRLTVL.

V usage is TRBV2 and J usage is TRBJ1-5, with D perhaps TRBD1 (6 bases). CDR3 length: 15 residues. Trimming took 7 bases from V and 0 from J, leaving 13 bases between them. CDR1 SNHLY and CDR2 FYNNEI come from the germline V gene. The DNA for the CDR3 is TGTGCCAGCACCCTGGACAGCGGTAGCAATCAGCCCCAGCATTTT. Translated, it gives CASTLDSGSNQPQHF.

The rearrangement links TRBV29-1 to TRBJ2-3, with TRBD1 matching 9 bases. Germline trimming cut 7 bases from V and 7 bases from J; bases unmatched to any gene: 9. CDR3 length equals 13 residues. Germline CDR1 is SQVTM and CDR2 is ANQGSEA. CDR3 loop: CSGGQGVMNTQYF. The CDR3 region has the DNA TGCAGCGGGGGACAGGGTGTTATGAATACGCAGTATTTT.

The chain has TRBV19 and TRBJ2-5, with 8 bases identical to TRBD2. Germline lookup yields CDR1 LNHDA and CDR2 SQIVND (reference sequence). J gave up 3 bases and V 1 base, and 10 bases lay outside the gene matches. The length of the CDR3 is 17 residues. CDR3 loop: CASSIVLGAGEEETQYF. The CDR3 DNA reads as TGTGCCAGTAGTATAGTGTTAGGAGCGGGAGAAGAAGAGACCCAGTACTTC.

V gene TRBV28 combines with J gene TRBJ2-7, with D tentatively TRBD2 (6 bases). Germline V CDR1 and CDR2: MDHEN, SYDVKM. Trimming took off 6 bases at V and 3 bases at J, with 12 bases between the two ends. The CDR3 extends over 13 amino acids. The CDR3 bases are TGTGCCAGCAGGGGAGGACACATCTACGAGCAGTACTTC. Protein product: CASRGGHIYEQYF. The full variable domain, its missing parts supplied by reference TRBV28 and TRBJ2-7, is DVKVTQSSRYLVKRTGEKVFLECVQDMDHENMFWYRQDPGLGLRLIYFSYDVKMKEKGDIPEGYSVSREKKERFSLILESASTNQTSMYLCASRGGHIYEQYFGPGTRLTVT.

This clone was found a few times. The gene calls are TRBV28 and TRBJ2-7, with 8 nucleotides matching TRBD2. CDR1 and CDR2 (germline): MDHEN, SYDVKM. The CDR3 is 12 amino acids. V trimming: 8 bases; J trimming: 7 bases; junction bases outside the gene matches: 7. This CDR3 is CASAGGAWEQYF. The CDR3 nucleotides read TGTGCCAGCGCCGGGGGGGCCTGGGAGCAGTACTTC.

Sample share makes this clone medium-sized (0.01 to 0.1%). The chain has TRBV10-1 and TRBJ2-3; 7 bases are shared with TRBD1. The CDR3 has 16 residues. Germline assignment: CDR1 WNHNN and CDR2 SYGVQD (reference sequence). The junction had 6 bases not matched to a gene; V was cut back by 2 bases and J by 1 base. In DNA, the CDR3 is TGCGCCAGCAGTGAGGTAACAGGGGAAGGCACAGATACGCAGTATTTT. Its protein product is CASSEVTGEGTDTQYF.

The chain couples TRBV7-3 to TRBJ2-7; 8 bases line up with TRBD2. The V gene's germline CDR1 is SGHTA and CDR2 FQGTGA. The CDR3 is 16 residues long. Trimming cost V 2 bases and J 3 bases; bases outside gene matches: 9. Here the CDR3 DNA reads TGTGCCAGCAGCTTACTCGGCGGGAGGAGATACTACGAGCAGTACTTC. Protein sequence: CASSLLGGRRYYEQYF.

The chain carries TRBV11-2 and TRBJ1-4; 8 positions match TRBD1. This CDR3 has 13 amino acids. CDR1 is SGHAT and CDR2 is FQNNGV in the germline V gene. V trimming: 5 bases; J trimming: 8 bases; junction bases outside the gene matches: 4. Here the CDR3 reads CASSAGQGEKLFF. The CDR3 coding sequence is TGTGCCAGCAGCGCCGGACAGGGAGAAAAACTGTTTTTT.

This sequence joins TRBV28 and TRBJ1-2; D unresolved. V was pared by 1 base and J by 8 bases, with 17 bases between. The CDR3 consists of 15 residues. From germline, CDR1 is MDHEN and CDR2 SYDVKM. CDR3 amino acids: CASSLSAGRSGGYTF. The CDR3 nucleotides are TGTGCCAGCAGTTTATCCGCCGGAAGATCGGGGGGCTACACCTTC.

CDR3 coding DNA: TGTGCCAGCAGCCCGCAAAGGACTAGCGGGAGGGCAAGTGAGCAGTTCTTC. This encodes CASSPQRTSGRASEQFF. The V and J genes are TRBV3-1 (or the pseudogene TRBV3-2) and TRBJ2-1, with 15 bases that match TRBD2. The length of the CDR3 is 17 residues. Germline trimming cut 4 bases from V and 9 bases from J; bases unmatched to any gene: 10. Germline V CDR1 and CDR2: LGHDT, YNNKEL (reference sequence).

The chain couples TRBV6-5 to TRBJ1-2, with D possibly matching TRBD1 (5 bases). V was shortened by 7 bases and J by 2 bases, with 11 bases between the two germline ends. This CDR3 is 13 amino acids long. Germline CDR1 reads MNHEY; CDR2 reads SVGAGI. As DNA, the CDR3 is TGTGCCAGCATAGTTCCAGGGAACTATGGCTACACCTTC. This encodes CASIVPGNYGYTF.

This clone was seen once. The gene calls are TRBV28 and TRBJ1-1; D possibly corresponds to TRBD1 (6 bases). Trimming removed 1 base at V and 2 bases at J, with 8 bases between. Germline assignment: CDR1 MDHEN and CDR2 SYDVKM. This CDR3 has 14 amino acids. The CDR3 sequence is CASSLYRDNTEAFF. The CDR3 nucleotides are TGTGCCAGCAGTTTATACAGGGATAACACTGAAGCTTTCTTT.

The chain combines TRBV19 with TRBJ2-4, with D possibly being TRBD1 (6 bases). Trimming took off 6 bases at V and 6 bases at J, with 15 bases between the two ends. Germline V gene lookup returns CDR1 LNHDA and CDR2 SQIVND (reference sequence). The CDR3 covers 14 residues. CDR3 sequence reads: CASSRQDIGNIQYF. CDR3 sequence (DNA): TGTGCCAGTAGCCGACAGGATATCGGAAACATTCAGTACTTC. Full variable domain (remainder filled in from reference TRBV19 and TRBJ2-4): DGGITQSPKYLFRKEGQNVTLSCEQNLNHDAMYWYRQDPGQGLRLIYYSQIVNDFQKGDIAEGYSVSREKKESFPLTVTSAQKNPTAFYLCASSRQDIGNIQYFGAGTRLSVL.

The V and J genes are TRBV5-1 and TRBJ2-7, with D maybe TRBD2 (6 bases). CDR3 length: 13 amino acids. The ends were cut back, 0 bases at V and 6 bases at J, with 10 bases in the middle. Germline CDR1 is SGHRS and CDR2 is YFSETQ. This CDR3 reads CASSLAGVGEQYF. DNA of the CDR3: TGCGCCAGCAGCTTGGCGGGAGTGGGCGAGCAGTACTTC.

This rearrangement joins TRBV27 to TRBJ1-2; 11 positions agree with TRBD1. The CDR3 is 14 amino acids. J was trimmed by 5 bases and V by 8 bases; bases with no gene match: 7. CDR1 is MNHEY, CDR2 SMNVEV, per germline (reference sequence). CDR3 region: CASLPGTGGYGYTF. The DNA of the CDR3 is TGTGCCAGCTTACCCGGGACAGGGGGATATGGCTACACCTTC.

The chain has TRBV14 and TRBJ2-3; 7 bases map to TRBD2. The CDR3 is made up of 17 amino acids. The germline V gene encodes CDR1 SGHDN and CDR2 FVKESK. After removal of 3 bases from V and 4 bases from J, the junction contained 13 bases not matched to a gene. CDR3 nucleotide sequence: TGTGCCAGCAGCCAGACCTCTGGGGCGGGAGTCCCAGATACGCAGTATTTT. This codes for CASSQTSGAGVPDTQYF.